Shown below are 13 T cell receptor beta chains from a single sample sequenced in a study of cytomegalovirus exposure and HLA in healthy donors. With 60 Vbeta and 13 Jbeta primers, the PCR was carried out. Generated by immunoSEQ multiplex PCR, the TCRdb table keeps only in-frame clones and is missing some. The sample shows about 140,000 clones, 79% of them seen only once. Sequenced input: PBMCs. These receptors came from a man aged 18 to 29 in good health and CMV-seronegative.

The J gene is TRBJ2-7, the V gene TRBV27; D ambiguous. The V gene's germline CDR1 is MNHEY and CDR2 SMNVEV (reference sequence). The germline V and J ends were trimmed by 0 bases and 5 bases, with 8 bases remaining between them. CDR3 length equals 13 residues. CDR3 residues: CASSLSLLHEQYF. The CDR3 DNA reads TGTGCCAGCAGTTTATCGCTACTCCACGAGCAGTACTTC.

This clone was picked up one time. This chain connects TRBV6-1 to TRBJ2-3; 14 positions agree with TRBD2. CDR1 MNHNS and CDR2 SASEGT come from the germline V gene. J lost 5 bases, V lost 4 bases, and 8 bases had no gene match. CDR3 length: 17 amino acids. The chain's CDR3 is CASSGGLAGVDLDTQYF. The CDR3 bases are TGTGCCAGCAGTGGGGGACTAGCGGGGGTGGATTTAGATACGCAGTATTTT.

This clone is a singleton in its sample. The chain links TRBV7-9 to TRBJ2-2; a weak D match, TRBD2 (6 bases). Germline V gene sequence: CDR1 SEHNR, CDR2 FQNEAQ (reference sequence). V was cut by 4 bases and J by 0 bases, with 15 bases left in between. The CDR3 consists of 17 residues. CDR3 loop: CASSSWRGSANTGELFF. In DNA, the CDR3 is TGTGCCAGCAGCTCTTGGAGGGGATCCGCGAACACCGGGGAGCTGTTTTTT.

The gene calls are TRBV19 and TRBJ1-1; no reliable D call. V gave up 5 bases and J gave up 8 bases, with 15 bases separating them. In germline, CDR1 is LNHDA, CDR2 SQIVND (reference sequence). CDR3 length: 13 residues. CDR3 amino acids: CASSPPSRGEAFF. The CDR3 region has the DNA TGTGCCAGTAGTCCCCCATCGCGGGGAGAAGCTTTCTTT.

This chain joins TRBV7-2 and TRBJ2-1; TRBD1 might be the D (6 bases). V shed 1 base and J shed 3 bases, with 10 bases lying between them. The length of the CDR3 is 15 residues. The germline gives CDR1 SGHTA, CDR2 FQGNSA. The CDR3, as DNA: TGTGCCAGCAGCTTAGGGGTCAGGGGCTACAATGAGCAGTTCTTC. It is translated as CASSLGVRGYNEQFF. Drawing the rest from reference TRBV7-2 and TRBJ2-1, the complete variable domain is GAGVSQSPSNKVTEKGKDVELRCDPISGHTALYWYRQSLGQGLEFLIYFQGNSAPDKSGLPSDRFSAERTGGSVSTLTIQRTQQEDSAVYLCASSLGVRGYNEQFFGPGTRLTVL.

CDR3 region: CAWRGGTGGSGNTIYF. CDR3 nucleotide sequence: TGTGCCTGGCGGGGGGGTACGGGCGGCTCTGGAAACACCATATATTTT. This chain connects TRBV30 to TRBJ1-3, with D perhaps TRBD1 (5 bases). CDR1 GTSNPN and CDR2 SVGIG come from the germline V gene (reference sequence). The ends were cut back, 5 bases at V and 0 bases at J, with 17 bases in the middle. CDR3 length: 16 amino acids.

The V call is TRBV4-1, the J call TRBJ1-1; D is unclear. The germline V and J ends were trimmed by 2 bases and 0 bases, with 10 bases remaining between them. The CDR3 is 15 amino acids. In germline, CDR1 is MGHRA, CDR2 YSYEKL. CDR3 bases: TGCGCCAGCAGCCAATTTTTTCAGTTGAACACTGAAGCTTTCTTT. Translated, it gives CASSQFFQLNTEAFF.

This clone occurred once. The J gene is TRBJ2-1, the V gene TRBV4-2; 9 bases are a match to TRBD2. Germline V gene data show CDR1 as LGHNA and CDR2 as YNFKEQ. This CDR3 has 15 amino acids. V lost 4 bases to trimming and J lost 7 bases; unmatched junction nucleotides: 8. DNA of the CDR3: TGTGCCAGCAGCCTAACCGCGGGGGGGCAGAATGAGCAGTTCTTC. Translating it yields CASSLTAGGQNEQFF.

CDR3 amino acids: CASSVLQGPQDGYTF. In DNA, the CDR3 is TGTGCCAGCAGCGTCTTACAGGGTCCCCAGGATGGCTACACCTTC. This chain joins TRBV7-6 and TRBJ1-2, with a weak D call TRBD1 (6 bases). The CDR3 runs 15 residues. Germline CDR1 SGHVS, CDR2 FNYEAQ. Trimming took off 5 bases at V and 6 bases at J, with 19 bases between the two ends.

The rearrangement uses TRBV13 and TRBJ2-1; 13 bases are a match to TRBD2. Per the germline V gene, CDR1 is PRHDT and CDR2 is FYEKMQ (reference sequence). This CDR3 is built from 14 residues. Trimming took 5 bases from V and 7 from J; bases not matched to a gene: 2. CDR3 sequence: CASSTSGGGNEQFF. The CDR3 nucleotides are TGTGCCAGCAGCACTAGCGGGGGGGGGAATGAGCAGTTCTTC.

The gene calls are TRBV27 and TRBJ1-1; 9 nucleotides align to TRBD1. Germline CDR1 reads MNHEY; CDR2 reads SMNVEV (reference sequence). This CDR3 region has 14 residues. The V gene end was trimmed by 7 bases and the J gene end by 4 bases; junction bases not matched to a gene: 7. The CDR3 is CASTFGTGSTEAFF. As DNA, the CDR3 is TGTGCCAGCACCTTCGGGACAGGGAGCACTGAAGCTTTCTTT.

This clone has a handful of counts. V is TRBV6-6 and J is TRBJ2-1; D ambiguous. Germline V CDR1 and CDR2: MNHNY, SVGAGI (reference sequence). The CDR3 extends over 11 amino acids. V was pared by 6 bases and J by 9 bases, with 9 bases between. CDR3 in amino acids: CASSPRSEQFF. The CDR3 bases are TGTGCCAGCAGCCCCCGTTCTGAGCAGTTCTTC.

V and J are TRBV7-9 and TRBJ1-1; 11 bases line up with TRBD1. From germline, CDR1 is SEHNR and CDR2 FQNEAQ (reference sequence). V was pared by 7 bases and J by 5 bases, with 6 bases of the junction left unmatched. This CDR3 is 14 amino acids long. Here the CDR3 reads CASTWDRGRTEAFF. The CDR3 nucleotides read TGTGCCAGCACCTGGGACAGGGGGAGAACTGAAGCTTTCTTT.